Below, 24 T cell receptor beta chains from the same sample are listed, as sequenced in a study of pediatric ulcerative colitis (dated by TCRdb to the late 2010s). Preparation of the library involved the immunoSEQ multiplex PCR assay. TCRdb stores this immuneACCESS table with in-frame sequences only. Part of the clones is absent; in the studies checked, under half of the shortfall reflects unresolved V genes, and no reason is known for the rest. The table for this sample lists 55,000 to 65,000 clones; just over 75% of them were counted only once. Under 6.5% of the sample rests with the top ten. The sequencing input was blood. These receptors were taken from a boy younger than 18 with moderate ulcerative colitis.

V gene TRBV2 combines with J gene TRBJ2-2; D gene uncertain. The V end was cut by 1 base, the J end by 0 bases, with 6 bases between. The V gene's germline CDR1 is SNHLY and CDR2 FYNNEI. The CDR3 has 15 residues. The CDR3 DNA is TGTGCCAGCAGTGAAGTCCGGCCGAACACCGGGGAGCTGTTTTTT. Translated, it gives CASSEVRPNTGELFF.

J is TRBJ1-5 and V is TRBV30; the D is unclear. V dropped 0 bases and J dropped 3 bases, with 12 bases sitting between them. Germline CDR1 reads GTSNPN; CDR2 reads SVGIG (reference sequence). CDR3 length: 15 residues. This CDR3 reads CAWSVQPHPNQPQHF. As DNA, the CDR3 is TGTGCCTGGAGTGTACAGCCTCATCCCAATCAGCCCCAGCATTTT.

The J gene is TRBJ2-7, the V gene TRBV9; no firm D call. V gave up 0 bases and J gave up 1 base, with 8 bases separating them. Germline CDR1 and CDR2: SGDLS and YYNGEE. This CDR3 is 14 amino acids long. CDR3 coding DNA: TGTGCCAGCAGCGTAGGCGGTTCTTCCTACGAGCAGTACTTC. It encodes CASSVGGSSYEQYF. Filled out from reference TRBV9 and TRBJ2-7, the complete variable domain reads DSGVTQTPKHLITATGQRVTLRCSPRSGDLSVYWYQQSLDQGLQFLIQYYNGEERAKGNILERFSAQQFPDLHSELNLSSLELGDSALYFCASSVGGSSYEQYFGPGTRLTVT.

The rearrangement joins TRBV10-2 to TRBJ1-4, with D maybe TRBD1 (5 bases). Per the germline V gene, CDR1 is WSHSY and CDR2 is SAAADI. CDR3 length: 17 residues. With 3 bases removed from V and 2 bases from J, the gap between germline ends came to 16 bases. The DNA of the CDR3 is TGCGCCAGCAGTGAAATCAGGGCAGGGAGGACTAATGAAAAACTGTTTTTT. This codes for CASSEIRAGRTNEKLFF.

This chain links TRBV6-9 with TRBJ1-5, with no clear D. Germline V gene data show CDR1 as MNHGY and CDR2 as SVAAGI. V lost 6 bases, J lost 0 bases, and 12 bases lay in between. CDR3 length: 15 residues. CDR3 in amino acids: CASRRPRASNQPQHF. The CDR3 DNA sequence: TGTGCCAGCAGACGTCCCCGAGCTAGCAATCAGCCCCAGCATTTT.

This chain connects TRBV5-6 to TRBJ2-6; the match to TRBD2 covers 8 bases. CDR1 and CDR2 (germline): SGHDT, YYEEEE. Losses at the gene ends were 7 bases for V and 2 bases for J; bases not matched to a gene: 14. The CDR3 contains 18 residues. In DNA form, the CDR3 reads TGTGCCAGCGGACCGACAGGCCACGGGAGGGCTGGGGCCAACGTCCTGACTTTC. It encodes CASGPTGHGRAGANVLTF. Full variable domain (missing parts from reference TRBV5-6 and TRBJ2-6): DAGVTQSPTHLIKTRGQQVTLRCSPKSGHDTVSWYQQALGQGPQFIFQYYEEEERQRGNFPDRFSGHQFPNYSSELNVNALLLGDSALYLCASGPTGHGRAGANVLTFGAGSRLTVL.

This clone has only one observation. The chain's CDR3 is CASSLATSGGFSYEQYF. The CDR3 DNA reads as TGCGCCAGCAGCTTGGCGACTAGCGGAGGGTTCTCCTACGAGCAGTACTTC. The genes are TRBV5-1 and TRBJ2-7, with TRBD2 matching over 9 bases. The CDR3 runs to 17 residues. Germline CDR1 reads SGHRS; CDR2 reads YFSETQ. J gave up 0 bases and V 0 bases, and 7 bases lay outside the gene matches.

The V gene is TRBV5-6, the J gene TRBJ1-1, with D uncertain. There are 12 residues in the CDR3. The germline gives CDR1 SGHDT, CDR2 YYEEEE. Trimming pared 2 bases from V and 8 bases from J, leaving 10 bases between. CDR3 sequence: CASSFVGTEAFF. The CDR3 DNA follows: TGTGCCAGCAGCTTTGTCGGAACGGAAGCTTTCTTT.

V and J are TRBV4-1 and TRBJ1-3; D might be TRBD1 (6 bases). The germline V gene has CDR1 MGHRA and CDR2 YSYEKL. V lost 1 base and J lost 2, with 9 bases in between. The CDR3 contains 15 residues. Here the CDR3 DNA reads TGCGCCAGCAGCCAAGGGGGGGGCCCTGGAAACACCATATATTTT. Residues: CASSQGGGPGNTIYF.

This clone was recorded once. This rearrangement joins TRBV29-1 to TRBJ2-7, with D hard to call. The ends were cut back, 5 bases at V and 1 base at J, with 6 bases in the middle. Germline lookup yields CDR1 SQVTM and CDR2 ANQGSEA. The CDR3 extends over 11 amino acids. CDR3 amino acids: CSVIESYEQYF. CDR3 in DNA: TGCAGCGTTATAGAGTCCTACGAGCAGTACTTC.

The chain uses TRBV7-6 and TRBJ2-5; 9 nucleotides agree with TRBD1. Germline V gene sequence: CDR1 SGHVS, CDR2 FNYEAQ. The CDR3 contains 16 residues. Trimming removed 5 bases from V and 2 bases from J; junction bases left unmatched: 9. The CDR3 DNA sequence: TGTGCCAGCAGCCGAACAGCAGACAGGGGGCAAGAGACCCAGTACTTC. Translation gives CASSRTADRGQETQYF.

This clone has just a few counts. V gene TRBV9 combines with J gene TRBJ1-1; D uncertain. CDR1 and CDR2 from the germline V gene are SGDLS and YYNGEE. The CDR3 has 13 amino acids. V was pared by 0 bases and J by 0 bases, with 3 bases between. The CDR3 spells CASSVVLNTEAFF. DNA of the CDR3: TGTGCCAGCAGCGTAGTACTGAACACTGAAGCTTTCTTT. Based on the CDR3 plus reference TRBV9 and TRBJ1-1, the full variable domain is DSGVTQTPKHLITATGQRVTLRCSPRSGDLSVYWYQQSLDQGLQFLIQYYNGEERAKGNILERFSAQQFPDLHSELNLSSLELGDSALYFCASSVVLNTEAFFGQGTRLTVV.

The gene calls are TRBV6-5 and TRBJ1-3; 7 bases map to TRBD1. The CDR3 loop spans 15 amino acids. The V gene end was trimmed by 8 bases and the J gene end by 0 bases; junction bases not matched to a gene: 7. The germline V gene encodes CDR1 MNHEY and CDR2 SVGAGI. The CDR3 bases are TGTGCCAGCTCAAAGGGGGCAGGCTCTGGAAACACCATATATTTT. Its protein is CASSKGAGSGNTIYF.

V is TRBV19 and J is TRBJ1-1; TRBD1 matches 7 bases. J gave up 1 base and V 10 bases, and 9 bases lay outside the gene matches. The CDR3 covers 14 residues. Germline V gene sequence: CDR1 LNHDA, CDR2 SQIVND (reference sequence). CDR3: CAIKPGQWNTEAFF. The CDR3 DNA reads as TGTGCCATTAAGCCGGGACAGTGGAACACTGAAGCTTTCTTT.

CDR3 nucleotide sequence: TGTGCCAGCAGTAACCCGGGACAGGGGGCGCTCGGCTACACCTTC. Protein: CASSNPGQGALGYTF. The V and J genes are TRBV6-5 and TRBJ1-2, with TRBD1 identical over 12 bases. The CDR3 loop spans 15 amino acids. The V gene's germline CDR1 is MNHEY and CDR2 SVGAGI. V dropped 5 bases and J dropped 8; count of bases not matched to a gene: 9.

V is TRBV5-1 and J is TRBJ1-2; D is ambiguous. Per the germline V gene, CDR1 is SGHRS and CDR2 is YFSETQ. The CDR3 has 13 residues. The germline V and J ends were trimmed by 0 bases and 4 bases, with 7 bases remaining between them. DNA of the CDR3: TGCGCCAGCAGCTTGGGGGAGCTCTATGGCTACACCTTC. As protein: CASSLGELYGYTF. Based on the CDR3 plus reference TRBV5-1 and TRBJ1-2, the full variable domain is KAGVTQTPRYLIKTRGQQVTLSCSPISGHRSVSWYQQTPGQGLQFLFEYFSETQRNKGNFPGRFSGRQFSNSRSEMNVSTLELGDSALYLCASSLGELYGYTFGSGTRLTVV.

This chain links TRBV11-3 with TRBJ2-6; D may be TRBD2 (5 bases). This CDR3 is built from 17 residues. The germline CDR1 and CDR2 sequences are SGHNT and YENEEA. Trimming took 2 bases from V and 0 from J, leaving 11 bases between them. The CDR3, as DNA: TGTGCCAGCAGCTTATATCCGGGAAGCTCTGGGGCCAACGTCCTGACTTTC. Translation gives CASSLYPGSSGANVLTF.

This chain joins TRBV30 and TRBJ2-2; tentative D call: TRBD2 (5 bases). Germline loops: CDR1 GTSNPN, CDR2 SVGIG (reference sequence). Trimming took 8 bases from V and 7 from J, leaving 14 bases between them. The CDR3 is 12 residues long. CDR3 bases: TGTGCCCGGCTAGCATTGGACGGGGAGCTGTTTTTT. It encodes CARLALDGELFF.

The chain joins TRBV5-4 to TRBJ2-1; a weak D match, TRBD1 (5 bases). Germline V lookup: CDR1 SGHNT, CDR2 YYREEE (reference sequence). The CDR3 is 14 amino acids. Trimming cost V 4 bases and J 5 bases, with 13 bases left between them. The CDR3 is CASSPRDRNNEQFF. In nucleotides, the CDR3 is TGTGCCAGCAGCCCCAGGGATCGGAACAATGAGCAGTTCTTC.

CDR3 amino acids: CASSAPGTGDGYTF. Here the CDR3 DNA reads TGTGCCAGCAGTGCCCCCGGGACAGGGGATGGCTACACCTTC. The J gene is TRBJ1-2, the V gene TRBV25-1, with 10 bases that match TRBD1. CDR1 is MGHDK and CDR2 is SYGVNS in the germline V gene. The CDR3 contains 14 residues. V shed 4 bases and J 6 bases; nucleotides not matched to a gene: 5.

This clone appeared once. The chain links TRBV7-6 to TRBJ2-5, with D possibly called TRBD1 or TRBD2 (5 bases each). The CDR3 consists of 16 residues. The germline gives CDR1 SGHVS, CDR2 FNYEAQ. Trimming stripped 2 bases from V and 1 base from J, with 14 bases between. This chain's CDR3 is CASSLLTWGPQETQYF. The CDR3 DNA sequence: TGTGCCAGCAGCTTATTGACCTGGGGACCCCAAGAGACCCAGTACTTC. The whole variable domain, remainder taken from reference TRBV7-6 and TRBJ2-5, is GAGVSQSPRYKVTKRGQDVALRCDPISGHVSLYWYRQALGQGPEFLTYFNYEAQQDKSGLPNDRFSAERPEGSISTLTIQRTEQRDSAMYRCASSLLTWGPQETQYFGPGTRLLVL.

The chain uses TRBV25-1 and TRBJ2-1; 8 nucleotides agree with TRBD2. The germline V gene encodes CDR1 MGHDK and CDR2 SYGVNS. The junction had 10 bases not matched to a gene; V was cut back by 1 base and J by 8 bases. The CDR3 contains 16 residues. The CDR3 region is CASSELDGGATDEQFF. CDR3 bases: TGTGCCAGCAGTGAATTGGACGGGGGGGCCACCGATGAGCAGTTCTTC.

The chain uses TRBV19 and TRBJ1-5, with a weak D call TRBD1 (5 bases). Trimming took 5 bases from V and 7 from J, leaving 21 bases between them. CDR3 length equals 16 residues. Germline lookup yields CDR1 LNHDA and CDR2 SQIVND (reference sequence). CDR3 region: CASSVLPGGIGQPQHF. CDR3 bases: TGTGCCAGTAGTGTCCTCCCGGGGGGGATCGGACAGCCCCAGCATTTT. The whole variable domain, remainder taken from reference TRBV19 and TRBJ1-5, is DGGITQSPKYLFRKEGQNVTLSCEQNLNHDAMYWYRQDPGQGLRLIYYSQIVNDFQKGDIAEGYSVSREKKESFPLTVTSAQKNPTAFYLCASSVLPGGIGQPQHFGDGTRLSIL.

This chain links TRBV19 with TRBJ2-7, with 13 bases that match TRBD2. This CDR3 spans 17 amino acids. Germline V lookup: CDR1 LNHDA, CDR2 SQIVND (reference sequence). V was pared by 3 bases and J by 1 base, with 6 bases of the junction left unmatched. This chain's CDR3 is CASSIRTSGSGSYEQYF. CDR3 bases: TGTGCCAGTAGTATCCGGACTAGCGGGAGTGGGTCCTACGAGCAGTACTTC.